This TCR beta chain was identified in a study of shared clonotypes between healthy human individuals. Notes on the study in general: On the whole, naive subsets had larger estimated richness than memory subsets had.

CDR3 length: 16 amino acids. Germline V gives CDR1 MDHEN, CDR2 SYDVKM. Trimming stripped 7 bases from V and 2 bases from J, with 18 bases between. Over several immunoSEQ plates, each subset's genomic DNA was distributed in even portions. TCRdb keeps only in-frame clones here, not all; method: immunoSEQ multiplex PCR. The sample holds some 1,400,000 clones, around 95% seen once. As regards this clone: Its antigen is as yet unknown.

The clonotype originates from a man aged 25-40 years in good health. Sequencing used naive CD4+ T cells sorted from blood. Specified subset: CD45RA+ positively selected. This chain joins TRBV28 and TRBJ1-5; D remains ambiguous. CDR3 in amino acids: CASTPQVGGGNQPQHF. As DNA, the CDR3 is TGTGCCAGCACCCCCCAGGTGGGTGGGGGCAATCAGCCCCAGCATTTT.